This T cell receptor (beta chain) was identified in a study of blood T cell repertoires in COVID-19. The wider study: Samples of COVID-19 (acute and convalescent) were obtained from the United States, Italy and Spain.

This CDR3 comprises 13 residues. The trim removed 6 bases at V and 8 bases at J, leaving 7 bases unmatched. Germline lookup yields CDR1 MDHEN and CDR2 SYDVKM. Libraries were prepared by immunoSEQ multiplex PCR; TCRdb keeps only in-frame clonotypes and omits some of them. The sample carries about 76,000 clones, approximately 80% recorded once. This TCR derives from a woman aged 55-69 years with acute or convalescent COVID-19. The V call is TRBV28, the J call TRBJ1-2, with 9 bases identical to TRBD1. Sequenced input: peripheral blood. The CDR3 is CASSGQGRRGYTF. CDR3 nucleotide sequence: TGTGCCAGCAGCGGACAGGGGAGAAGGGGCTACACCTTC.